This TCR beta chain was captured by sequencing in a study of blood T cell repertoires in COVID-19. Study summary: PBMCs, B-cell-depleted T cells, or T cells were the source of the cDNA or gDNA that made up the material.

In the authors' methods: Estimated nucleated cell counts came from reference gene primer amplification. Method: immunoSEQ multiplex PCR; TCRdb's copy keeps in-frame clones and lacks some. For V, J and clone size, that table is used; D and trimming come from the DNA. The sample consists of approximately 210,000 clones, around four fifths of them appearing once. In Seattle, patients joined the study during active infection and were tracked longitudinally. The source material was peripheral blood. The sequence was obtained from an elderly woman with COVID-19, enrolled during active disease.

The DNA for the CDR3 is TGCGCCAGCAGCTTGGCGAGTAGCGGCCAAGAGACCCAGTACTTC. As protein: CASSLASSGQETQYF. The gene calls are TRBV5-1 and TRBJ2-5, with D possibly TRBD2 on 6 matching bases. CDR1 is SGHRS, CDR2 YFSETQ, per germline. V was shortened by 0 bases and J by 1 base, with 10 bases between the two germline ends. The CDR3 is 15 amino acids.